A single sample gave rise to the 32 T cell receptor beta chains below, sequenced in a study of long-term antiretroviral therapy in people with HIV. immunoSEQ v3.0 was run at survey level. Profiled with immunoSEQ multiplex PCR; TCRdb holds only in-frame clones, not every one. This sample has some 20,000 clones, with around three quarters found just once. The sequencing used unsorted PBMCs, collected 2.9 years after starting antiretroviral therapy. Source of these receptors: a woman aged 25 to 39 with HIV.

The genes are TRBV6-6 and TRBJ2-3; TRBD2 aligns across 10 bases. V was clipped by 8 bases and J by 0 bases; unmatched bases: 8. Germline V lookup: CDR1 MNHNY, CDR2 SVGAGI (reference sequence). This CDR3 is 16 amino acids long. The CDR3 region has the DNA TGTGCCAGCGATCGTAGCGGGGGGTCTAGCACAGATACGCAGTATTTT. This codes for CASDRSGGSSTDTQYF.

J is TRBJ1-5 and V is TRBV4-2, with D unclear. The CDR3 length is 15 residues. Germline CDR1 is LGHNA and CDR2 is YNFKEQ. V was trimmed by 0 bases and J by 6 bases, leaving 12 bases between them. This CDR3 is CASSQDLVSGQPQHF. The DNA for the CDR3 is TGTGCCAGCAGCCAAGATCTGGTATCTGGTCAGCCCCAGCATTTT.

Only a few counts were recorded for this clone. This chain connects TRBV7-2 to TRBJ2-7, with TRBD2 identical over 9 bases. CDR3 length: 14 amino acids. From germline, CDR1 is SGHTA and CDR2 FQGNSA. Trimming at V came to 2 bases and at J to 7 bases, leaving 6 bases not matched to a gene. The CDR3 sequence: CASSLSGLAIEQYV. The DNA of the CDR3 is TGTGCCAGCAGCTTATCCGGACTAGCGATTGAGCAGTACGTC.

The chain recombines TRBV6-6 with TRBJ2-2; D perhaps matches TRBD1 (5 bases). Germline-derived CDR1 and CDR2 are MNHNY and SVGAGI (reference sequence). V lost 6 bases and J lost 5, with 16 bases in between. This CDR3 spans 15 amino acids. CDR3 amino acids: CASRTNGQITGELFF. CDR3 nucleotide sequence: TGTGCCAGCAGGACGAACGGACAAATAACCGGGGAGCTGTTTTTT.

This chain uses TRBV2 with TRBJ1-1; 7 bases map to TRBD1. CDR1 and CDR2 (germline): SNHLY, FYNNEI. The CDR3 is 14 amino acids. The V segment lost 6 bases and the J segment 5 bases; nucleotides outside the gene matches: 9. Here the CDR3 reads CASSGPGQRTEAFF. CDR3 bases: TGTGCCAGCAGCGGTCCGGGACAGAGGACTGAAGCTTTCTTT.

The genes are TRBV5-1 and TRBJ2-5, with D perhaps given as TRBD1 or TRBD2 (6 bases each). In germline, CDR1 is SGHRS, CDR2 YFSETQ. Between the trimmed V and J ends, which lost 3 bases and 5 bases, there was a span of 14 bases. The CDR3 runs 14 residues. CDR3 region: CASSSAGGHETQYF. CDR3 sequence (DNA): TGCGCCAGCAGCTCCGCCGGGGGCCACGAGACCCAGTACTTC.

CDR3 nucleotides: TGTGCCTCGGCGGCGGGACTTGGAAAAAAACTGTTTTTT. This encodes CASAAGLGKKLFF. The chain links TRBV28 to TRBJ1-4, with a tentative D call TRBD1 (5 bases). The V end was cut by 11 bases, the J end by 9 bases, with 19 bases between. This CDR3 region has 13 residues. Germline lookup yields CDR1 MDHEN and CDR2 SYDVKM.

The chain has TRBV6-1 and TRBJ2-3; 8 bases are a match to TRBD1. Trimming took 6 bases from V and 3 from J; bases not matched to a gene: 5. Germline CDR1 is MNHNS and CDR2 is SASEGT. The CDR3 extends over 14 amino acids. The CDR3 loop reads CASSADRVTDTQYF. CDR3 DNA: TGTGCCAGCAGCGCGGACAGGGTGACAGATACGCAGTATTTT.

This chain uses TRBV6-5 with TRBJ1-3; no reliable D call. The CDR3 loop spans 11 amino acids. Trimming took off 11 bases at V and 1 base at J, with 6 bases between the two ends. Looked up from germline, CDR1 is MNHEY and CDR2 is SVGAGI. The CDR3: CAVRSGNTIYF. The DNA of the CDR3 is TGTGCCGTACGGTCTGGAAACACCATATATTTT.

The chain employs TRBV11-2 and TRBJ2-7; either TRBD1 or TRBD2 may supply D (6 bases each). Germline loops: CDR1 SGHAT, CDR2 FQNNGV. This CDR3 spans 14 amino acids. V was clipped by 5 bases and J by 3 bases, with 14 bases between them. This CDR3 reads CASSRGRTDYEQYF. The DNA of the CDR3 is TGTGCCAGCAGCAGGGGGAGGACAGACTACGAGCAGTACTTC.

This chain joins TRBV11-3 and TRBJ2-2, with 7 bases matching TRBD1. The junction had 14 bases not matched to a gene; V was cut back by 5 bases and J by 2 bases. The CDR3 is 18 residues long. Germline V lookup: CDR1 SGHNT, CDR2 YENEEA. CDR3 sequence: CASSERATTGRNTGELFF. The CDR3 nucleotides are TGTGCCAGCAGCGAAAGGGCCACGACAGGGCGAAACACCGGGGAGCTGTTTTTT.

This chain uses TRBV6-1 with TRBJ1-5; 8 bases fit TRBD1. There are 14 residues in the CDR3. Germline V lookup: CDR1 MNHNS, CDR2 SASEGT. J was trimmed by 4 bases and V by 3 bases; bases with no gene match: 2. The chain's CDR3 is CASSDGQGNQPQHF. CDR3 coding DNA: TGTGCCAGCAGTGATGGACAGGGAAATCAGCCCCAGCATTTT.

The rearrangement joins TRBV7-3 to TRBJ2-5; no clear D gene. The CDR3 runs to 15 residues. The V gene's germline CDR1 is SGHTA and CDR2 FQGTGA. Trimming stripped 2 bases from V and 5 bases from J, with 15 bases between. The CDR3 nucleotides read TGTGCCAGCAGCTTACCCCTCCAGGCTGCCGAGACCCAGTACTTC. This translates into CASSLPLQAAETQYF.

The chain recombines TRBV30 with TRBJ1-6, with D hard to call. Trimming removed 7 bases from V and 3 bases from J, with 7 bases in between. The CDR3 covers 12 residues. Germline values: CDR1 GTSNPN, CDR2 SVGIG (reference sequence). The CDR3 reads CASTSYNSPLHF. The CDR3 nucleotides are TGTGCCTCAACCAGCTATAATTCACCCCTCCACTTT.

The chain recombines TRBV29-1 with TRBJ2-1; D is undetermined. Germline V lookup: CDR1 SQVTM, CDR2 ANQGSEA. Trimming left V 7 bases short and J 0 bases short, with 7 bases between. The CDR3 consists of 12 residues. CDR3 nucleotides: TGCAGCGGCTACAGCTCCTACAATGAGCAGTTCTTC. It translates to CSGYSSYNEQFF.

The J gene is TRBJ2-3, the V gene TRBV18, with 12 bases identical to TRBD2. Germline lookup yields CDR1 KGHSH and CDR2 LQKENI. This CDR3 is 16 amino acids long. V gave up 2 bases and J gave up 3 bases; unmatched junction bases: 3. The CDR3 is CASSPASGGATDTQYF. CDR3 coding DNA: TGTGCCAGCTCACCAGCTAGCGGGGGGGCTACAGATACGCAGTATTTT.

The chain joins TRBV11-3 to TRBJ2-3, with D possibly TRBD2 on 5 matching bases. V lost 5 bases and J lost 8, with 11 bases in between. This CDR3 region has 12 residues. Germline CDR1 SGHNT, CDR2 YENEEA. CDR3 sequence (DNA): TGTGCCAGCAGCCACGGGGATACTACGCAGTATTTT. Protein product: CASSHGDTTQYF.

DNA for the CDR3: TGTGCCAGCAGTGAAAATGGGCGCTACACCTTC. Its translation: CASSENGRYTF. The gene calls are TRBV6-4 and TRBJ1-2; the D is unclear. CDR3 length: 11 residues. Germline CDR1 reads MRHNA; CDR2 reads SNTAGT. V was clipped by 3 bases and J by 9 bases, with 8 bases between them.

This chain uses TRBV5-1 with TRBJ2-3, with D tentatively TRBD1 (5 bases). This CDR3 has 16 residues. V was clipped by 0 bases and J by 8 bases, with 19 bases between them. CDR1 SGHRS and CDR2 YFSETQ come from the germline V gene. This CDR3 reads CASSLGGAALGATQYF. CDR3 in DNA: TGCGCCAGCAGCTTGGGTGGGGCGGCCCTGGGCGCTACGCAGTATTTT. The full variable domain, with the rest looked up from reference TRBV5-1 and TRBJ2-3, is KAGVTQTPRYLIKTRGQQVTLSCSPISGHRSVSWYQQTPGQGLQFLFEYFSETQRNKGNFPGRFSGRQFSNSRSEMNVSTLELGDSALYLCASSLGGAALGATQYFGPGTRLTVL.

In this sample, this clone turned up a few times. The genes are TRBV4-2 and TRBJ1-6; D gene unclear. Trimming shortened V by 0 bases and J by 5 bases, and 8 bases separated the two germline ends. This CDR3 has 15 residues. Germline CDR1 reads LGHNA; CDR2 reads YNFKEQ. CDR3 bases: TGTGCCAGCAGCCAAGAAGCCGCAGATAATTCACCCCTCCACTTT. Translated: CASSQEAADNSPLHF.

This chain connects TRBV5-6 to TRBJ2-7; D perhaps matches TRBD1 (6 bases). Trimming removed 0 bases at V and 3 bases at J, with 10 bases between. Germline CDR1 is SGHDT and CDR2 is YYEEEE. The CDR3 extends over 14 amino acids. Written as DNA, the CDR3 is TGTGCCAGCAGCTTGGCTACAGGGATCTACGAGCAGTACTTC. Residues: CASSLATGIYEQYF.

This clone turned up a few times. The chain carries TRBV29-1 and TRBJ1-1; maybe TRBD1 (6 bases). V lost 7 bases to trimming and J lost 7 bases, with 13 bases between them. CDR1 and CDR2 (germline): SQVTM, ANQGSEA. The CDR3 sequence is 11 residues long. CDR3 nucleotides: TGCAGCGCCGGCGGGGGCAGTGAAGCTTTCTTT. Translation: CSAGGGSEAFF.

This sequence joins TRBV29-1 and TRBJ1-4; maybe TRBD1 (5 bases). The CDR3 covers 14 residues. The germline CDR1 and CDR2 sequences are SQVTM and ANQGSEA. Trimming shortened V by 6 bases and J by 0 bases, and 11 bases separated the two germline ends. The chain's CDR3 is CSVASGATNEKLFF. The CDR3 DNA sequence: TGCAGCGTCGCCTCGGGGGCAACTAATGAAAAACTGTTTTTT.

The chain employs TRBV29-1 and TRBJ2-2; D remains ambiguous. Germline V lookup: CDR1 SQVTM, CDR2 ANQGSEA. This CDR3 spans 11 amino acids. V was cut by 6 bases and J by 3 bases, with 5 bases left in between. For the CDR3, the DNA is TGCAGCGTAAGATACACCGGGGAGCTGTTTTTT. This gives the protein CSVRYTGELFF.

The rearrangement joins TRBV6-5 to TRBJ1-3; 7 positions match TRBD1. The CDR3 extends over 14 amino acids. Unmatched junction bases numbered 7, after V lost 4 bases and J lost 7 bases. Germline loops: CDR1 MNHEY, CDR2 SVGAGI. The CDR3 protein is CASSFRDSSNTIYF. The DNA for the CDR3 is TGTGCCAGCAGTTTTCGGGACAGTTCGAACACCATATATTTT.

DNA of the CDR3: TGTGCCAGCAGCCTTAGTGCTCAGCCCCAGCATTTT. It translates to CASSLSAQPQHF. The V call is TRBV7-2, the J call TRBJ1-5; D is unclear. This CDR3 is built from 12 residues. Trimming stripped 5 bases from V and 6 bases from J, with 8 bases between. CDR1 is SGHTA, CDR2 FQGNSA, per germline.

This clone was counted once. This rearrangement joins TRBV18 to TRBJ2-7; 7 nucleotides agree with TRBD2. CDR3 length: 15 residues. Germline V lookup: CDR1 KGHSH, CDR2 LQKENI. V shed 6 bases, J shed 3 bases, and the junction held 11 bases outside the gene matches. The CDR3 DNA follows: TGTGCCAGCTCTCCGGGAGGACAAAGGGGCTACGAGCAGTACTTC. Translation: CASSPGGQRGYEQYF.

The rearrangement uses TRBV4-2 and TRBJ2-2; D unclear. Germline V gene data show CDR1 as LGHNA and CDR2 as YNFKEQ. The CDR3 sequence is 14 residues long. V was cut by 1 base and J by 3 bases, with 6 bases left in between. The CDR3 loop reads CASSQVVDTGELFF. The CDR3 nucleotides are TGTGCCAGCAGCCAAGTAGTTGACACCGGGGAGCTGTTTTTT.

V gene TRBV30 combines with J gene TRBJ2-3; a weak D match, TRBD2 (6 bases). CDR3 size: 14 residues. Germline CDR1 and CDR2: GTSNPN and SVGIG (reference sequence). Trimming left V 0 bases short and J 3 bases short, with 10 bases between. This chain's CDR3 is CAWSVGGTTDTQYF. CDR3 in DNA: TGTGCCTGGAGTGTCGGGGGAACGACAGATACGCAGTATTTT.

The CDR3 spells CASSLQGADNEQFF. Here the CDR3 DNA reads TGTGCCAGCAGCTTGCAGGGGGCCGACAATGAGCAGTTCTTC. The chain is built from TRBV5-4 and TRBJ2-1, with 8 bases matching TRBD1. CDR1 is SGHNT, CDR2 YYREEE, per germline (reference sequence). J lost 5 bases, V lost 1 base, and 2 bases had no gene match. The CDR3 runs to 14 residues.

The chain uses TRBV4-1 and TRBJ1-1; TRBD1 matches at 9 bases. V lost 1 base and J lost 1; bases outside the gene matches: 4. The CDR3 sequence is 16 residues long. The V gene's germline CDR1 is MGHRA and CDR2 YSYEKL. CDR3 amino acids: CASSQGGQGPNTEAFF. CDR3 nucleotides: TGCGCCAGCAGCCAAGGGGGACAGGGACCGAACACTGAAGCTTTCTTT.

The V call is TRBV11-3, the J call TRBJ2-1, with no clear D. The germline V gene encodes CDR1 SGHNT and CDR2 YENEEA. The V end lost 5 bases, the J end lost 4 bases, and 24 bases lay between the germline ends. The CDR3 totals 18 residues. CDR3 sequence (DNA): TGTGCCAGCAGCCTATCCAGGCTCGGCAAAACTTCATACAATGAGCAGTTCTTC. Encoded protein: CASSLSRLGKTSYNEQFF.